The present T cell receptor beta chain was sequenced within a study of T cells in Graves' hyperthyroidism and ophthalmopathy. Study results and caveats: Also found in blood were most expanded thyroid clonotypes above 0.001.

This clonotype was seen at least ten times. Antigen unknown. The junction departs from germline at one end; a sequencing error may be responsible. What was amplified from RNA transcripts were TCR beta CDR3 regions. With the HTBI primer set, the TCR CDR3 went through a first round of RT-PCR. From the multiplex PCR reads, TCRdb called clonotypes with MiXCR, one entry per CDR3 protein. The repertoire includes some 370,000 distinct CDR3 sequences, roughly 15% of them detected once, and approximately 35% sits in the top ten. Sample: blood. The TCR was taken from a woman aged 30 to 39 with Graves' hyperthyroidism that later progressed to Graves' ophthalmopathy.

The CDR3 DNA is TGTGCCAGCAGCTACTTGGCTAGCGGGAGCTACGAGCAGTACTTC. Translating gives CASSYLASGSYEQYF. J is TRBJ2-7 and V is TRBV6-2 or TRBV6-3; 10 positions match TRBD2. The germline V gene encodes CDR1 MNHEY and CDR2 SVGEGT. The CDR3 loop spans 15 amino acids.